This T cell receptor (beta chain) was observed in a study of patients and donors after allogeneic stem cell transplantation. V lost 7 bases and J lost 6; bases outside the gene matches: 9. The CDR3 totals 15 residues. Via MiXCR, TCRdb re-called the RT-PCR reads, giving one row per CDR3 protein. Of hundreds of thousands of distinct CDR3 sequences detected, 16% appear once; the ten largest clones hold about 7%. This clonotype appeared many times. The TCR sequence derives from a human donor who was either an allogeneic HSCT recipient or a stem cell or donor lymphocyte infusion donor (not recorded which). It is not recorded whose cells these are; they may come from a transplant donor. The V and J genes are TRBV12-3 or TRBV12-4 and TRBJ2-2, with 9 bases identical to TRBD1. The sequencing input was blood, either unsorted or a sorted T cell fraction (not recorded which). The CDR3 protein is CASNPQGALPGELFF. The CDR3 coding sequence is TGTGCCAGCAACCCACAGGGGGCGCTTCCCGGGGAGCTGTTTTTT.